This T cell receptor (beta chain) was sequenced during a study of persistence of HIV-infected CD4 T cells (dated by TCRdb to 2018 to 2021). A note on the overall study: The study isolated CMV- and HIV-1 Gag-responding CD4+ T cells from ART-treated individuals to examine antigen-driven clonal expansion of HIV-1-infected cells. The median time the participants had spent on suppressive ART was around eight years. Peripheral blood samples of up to 180 mL were collected at multiple time points, except for two participants, who underwent leukapheresis at a single time point. TCRbeta sequencing assessed the clonality of all cells in each sorted population, while proviral sequencing assessed the clonality of infected cells. Cross-participant TCR cluster analysis included about eight participants for CMV and six or seven participants for Gag.

The germline V gene (reference sequence) specifies SGHKS as CDR1 and YYEKEE as CDR2. Including the terminal cysteine and phenylalanine, the CDR3 comprises 13 residues. Solely the CDR3 DNA is kept, with 39 bases framed from the first base. V is shortened by 5 bases, J by 1 base, and the region joining them spans 9 bases. TCRbeta repertoires were sequenced from genomic DNA with the immunoSEQ hsTCRB assay version 4 in survey mode. Genomic DNA was diluted to around 10 ng/uL, using up to roughly 1 ug per sample for TCRbeta sequencing. The published analysis was carried out like this. Analysis of the TCRbeta data was done in ImmunoSeq Analyzer 3.0, and diversity was computed on productive nucleotide rearrangements. Lower-bound TCR diversity was estimated with the improved Chao index, and clonality with the Gini coefficient using the Immunarch R package. Different nucleotide rearrangements encoding the same CDR3beta amino acid sequence were counted as distinct clonotypes. Differential abundance analysis found TCRbeta sequences that were significantly enriched in antigen-responding cells compared with anti-CD3/anti-CD28-activated cells. TCRs were clustered by predicted peptide-MHC specificity with GLIPH2, both within individual participants and across merged participant data sets. In TCRdb, the immuneACCESS table is reduced to in-frame sequences with V and J assigned. These tables do not hold every clone; where another copy was compared, an unresolved V gene accounts for under half, and the others remain unexplained. V and J calls and clone size are copied from that table; D and trimming were computed from the DNA. The sample table contains tens of thousands of clones; only one count was recorded for around 80% of them. The ten top clones hold roughly 6.5% of the sample.

Per the publication, the treatment or condition label means: suppressive antiretroviral therapy. Cells were stimulated with lysates of CMV-infected fibroblasts at roughly 11 ug/mL. Memory populations depleted of antigen-responding cells were obtained by sorting nonresponding CD40L-negative CD69-negative CD45RO-high memory CD4+ T cells. Participants were HIV-1-infected adults who started suppressive ART during chronic infection. Plasma HIV-1 RNA had been undetectable (below 50 copies/mL) in participants for at least 4 years. To be included, participants needed a CD4+ T cell count above 400 cells/uL and a positive CMV serology. Before stimulation, PBMCs were isolated using density centrifugation and depleted of CD8+ T cells. Stimulation of CD8-depleted PBMCs was carried out for approximately 18 hours with anti-CD28/CD49d costimulation, CD40-blocking antibody and enfuvirtide, to prevent new infections. Cell sorting was performed on a Beckman Coulter MoFlo Legacy or XDP sorter, and dead cells were excluded with propidium iodide. For samples with more than one million cells, genomic DNA was extracted with the QIAamp DNA Mini Kit, and for all other samples the Quick-DNA Microprep Kit was used.

Summary of the overall study and its limitations: Within the same sorted populations, how oligoclonal the TCRs were correlated with how oligoclonal the proviruses were. Enrichment of degenerate expanded CDR3beta sequences was found in antigen-responding cells, suggesting convergent selection of CD4+ responses to CMV and Gag. Bulk TCR analyses could not be restricted to the rare CMV-responding cells that actually carried HIV-1 proviruses. TCRbeta richness in CMV- and Gag-responding cells was significantly lower than in anti-CD3/anti-CD28-responding cells; CMV-responding cells had higher oligoclonality than CD3/CD28-stimulated and Gag-responding cells. Only a small number of individuals took part in the study, and only a limited range of antigens was tested.

This clone has a single count. What this receptor recognizes is not known. Base-call qualities are not available, and no considerably larger clone is one nucleotide away. The clonotype was recovered from an adult woman with HIV who was CMV-seropositive. The source was CD4+ T cells sorted from PBMCs after approximately 19-hour stimulation, collected from a patient who received antiretroviral therapy. What this sample's cell subset or site label stands for: CD40L-CD69- CD45RO-high memory CD4 T cells not responding to CMV lysate. The V and J segments used are TRBV5-5 and TRBJ1-1; matching of 5 bases hints at TRBD1 as the D gene. The bases read TGTGCCAGCAGTTTCACAGGGAACACTGAAGCTTTCTTT. Its translation is CASSFTGNTEAFF.